The rows below give T cell receptor beta chains drawn from one sample of a study of shared clonotypes between healthy human individuals. The table came from immunoSEQ multiplex PCR; TCRdb's copy has only in-frame clones and leaves some out. The repertoire holds over a million clones, roughly 95% seen once, with roughly 1.1% in the top ten. The sample taken for sequencing was naive CD4+ T cells sorted from blood. These receptor sequences come from a man in his thirties or forties in good health. CDR3s include the opening cysteine and the closing phenylalanine or tryptophan. The order of the fields is V gene, clone size, D gene, J gene, CDR3 protein, CDR3 DNA. D genes are given only for firm matches. Clone size is stated in some rows and not others, as once, few, many or a class when expanded.

>TRBV6-5|NA|NA|TRBJ2-3
CASSYSLLRRDTQYF
TGTGCCAGCAGTTACTCCCTCCTCAGGAGAGATACGCAGTATTTT
>TRBV29-1|NA|NA|TRBJ1-1
CSVDRQVYTEAFF
TGCAGCGTTGACAGACAGGTGTACACTGAAGCTTTCTTT
>TRBV11-2|few|NA|TRBJ2-3
CASSLADTQYF
TGTGCCAGCAGCTTAGCGGATACGCAGTATTTT
>TRBV6-4|NA|TRBD1|TRBJ1-2
CASSDRTGGYTF
TGTGCCAGCAGTGACAGGACAGGGGGCTACACCTTC
>TRBV9|NA|NA|TRBJ2-5
CASSVGRVPETQYF
TGTGCCAGCAGCGTAGGTAGGGTACCAGAGACCCAGTACTTC
>TRBV7-2|NA|NA|TRBJ2-7
CASSLLYEQYF
TGTGCCAGCAGCCTTCTTTACGAGCAGTACTTC
>TRBV7-3|NA|TRBD1|TRBJ2-1
CASSAPGQGAGGEQFF
TGTGCCAGCAGCGCTCCGGGACAGGGGGCTGGGGGTGAGCAGTTCTTC
>TRBV29-1|once|TRBD2|TRBJ2-1
CSVPKREWDEQFF
TGCAGCGTGCCCAAGCGGGAGTGGGATGAGCAGTTCTTC
>TRBV5-1|NA|NA|TRBJ2-5
CASSSGTSSETQYF
TGCGCCAGCAGCAGTGGGACAAGTTCAGAGACCCAGTACTTC
>TRBV4-1|NA|NA|TRBJ2-6
CASRESGANVLTF
TGCGCCAGCCGAGAGTCTGGGGCCAACGTCCTGACTTTC
>TRBV5-1|NA|NA|TRBJ1-1
CASSLGERGWIMNTEAFF
TGCGCCAGCAGCTTAGGGGAGAGGGGATGGATAATGAACACTGAAGCTTTCTTT
>TRBV5-1|NA|NA|TRBJ2-3
CASSLGLTDTQYF
TGCGCCAGCAGCTTGGGACTCACAGATACGCAGTATTTT
>TRBV10-1|NA|NA|TRBJ2-2
CASSESGGLANTGELFF
TGCGCCAGCAGTGAGTCAGGAGGGCTCGCGAACACCGGGGAGCTGTTTTTT
>TRBV6-1|NA|TRBD1|TRBJ1-4
CASSSTGGDEKLFF
TGTGCCAGCAGTTCCACAGGGGGGGACGAAAAACTGTTTTTT
>TRBV20-1|NA|NA|TRBJ1-5
CSATKDQPQHF
TGCAGTGCTACAAAGGACCAGCCCCAGCATTTT
>TRBV19|once|NA|TRBJ2-7
CASSIVGFEQYF
TGTGCCAGTAGTATCGTGGGCTTCGAGCAGTACTTC
>TRBV11-2|NA|TRBD2|TRBJ2-7
CASSRTSGYEQYF
TGTGCCAGCAGCCGGACTAGCGGATACGAGCAGTACTTC
>TRBV5-4|NA|TRBD1|TRBJ2-3
CASSRDRADTQYF
TGTGCCAGCAGCCGGGACAGGGCAGATACGCAGTATTTT
>TRBV30|NA|NA|TRBJ1-4
CAWSVGQAMGEKLFF
TGTGCCTGGAGTGTTGGGCAGGCGATGGGTGAAAAACTGTTTTTT
>TRBV10-2|once|NA|TRBJ1-1
CASSKVITEAFF
TGCGCCAGCAGTAAAGTGATCACTGAAGCTTTCTTT
>TRBV28|NA|NA|TRBJ1-1
CASSLLDTEAFF
TGTGCCAGCAGTTTACTTGATACTGAAGCTTTCTTT
>TRBV28|NA|NA|TRBJ2-7
CASSFGGLTNNSYEQYF
TGTGCCAGCAGTTTTGGAGGGCTAACGAATAACTCCTACGAGCAGTACTTC
>TRBV11-3|NA|TRBD1|TRBJ2-1
CASSPGGLGVNEQFF
TGTGCCAGCAGCCCAGGGGGCTTGGGGGTTAATGAGCAGTTCTTC
>TRBV28|NA|NA|TRBJ2-7
CASSLARPYKVSYEQYF
TGTGCCAGCAGTTTAGCCAGGCCTTACAAAGTCTCCTACGAGCAGTACTTC
>TRBV9|NA|TRBD1|TRBJ1-1
CASSVNPTGGTAFF
TGTGCCAGCAGCGTGAACCCGACAGGGGGCACAGCTTTCTTT
>TRBV5-5|once|TRBD2|TRBJ2-1
CASSLAGGPVNEQFF
TGTGCCAGCAGCTTGGCGGGAGGGCCGGTGAATGAGCAGTTCTTC
>TRBV13|NA|TRBD1|TRBJ2-7
CASSSTGQKRTYEQYF
TGTGCCAGCAGCTCCACGGGACAGAAAAGAACCTACGAGCAGTACTTC
>TRBV5-1|NA|TRBD2|TRBJ2-7
CASSHSPTSGGSSYEQYF
TGCGCCAGCAGCCACTCGCCGACTAGCGGGGGGAGCTCCTACGAGCAGTACTTC